The entry below describes one T cell receptor (beta chain). As yet, its antigen is unknown. The sample belongs to a study of T cell responses to AZD1222 COVID-19 vaccine. Study-wide results and limits: Researchers took repertoire samples only after the peak T cell response had come. Donors in the cohort were predominantly white British and more often female, and clonal diversity was possibly underestimated.

Clones were sequenced by immunoSEQ multiplex PCR, and TCRdb holds only the in-frame ones, with some missing. The sample contains about 78,000 clones, about nine tenths of which appear only once. Germline V gene sequence: CDR1 SEHNR, CDR2 FQNEAQ (reference sequence). This CDR3 is built from 13 residues. Trimming stripped 3 bases from V and 5 bases from J, with 8 bases between. This clonotype was obtained from an adult in good health. Sequenced here: peripheral blood, sampled on day 0 of AZD1222 vaccination. The rearrangement joins TRBV7-9 to TRBJ1-5; no clear D. The CDR3 reads CASSFSVDQPQHF. The CDR3 coding sequence is TGTGCCAGCAGCTTCAGTGTCGATCAGCCCCAGCATTTT.